This T cell receptor beta chain was sequenced for a study of identical twins listed by TCRdb under 2016. Study-level background: The study deep-sequenced TCR alpha and beta repertoires from monozygotic twins, unrelated adults of various ages and cord blood to test whether fetal clonotypes persist. Replicate twin experiments were performed at different times using different library preparation protocols to rule out contamination.

Only healthy Caucasian donors were included. Miltenyi CD45RO+ enrichment and human naive T-cell isolation kits were used to isolate memory (CD45RO+) and naive T cells from PBMC. Study-wide conclusions, independent of this receptor: Abundant cord blood beta clonotypes carried fewer insertions; young adult naive repertoires showed a weaker similar trend, while memory repertoires showed none. Zero-insertion analyses could be partly confounded by invariant T cells such as MAIT and iNKT, though diverse VJ usage argued against such confounding for most clonotypes. A weaker excess of twin sharing was found in beta out-of-frame sequences because the signal-to-noise ratio was lowered by fewer shared sequences. Because the same donors could not be followed over many years, the conclusions depended on cross-sectional statistical analysis. In monozygotic twins, out-of-frame TCR alpha sharing was systematically underestimated by recombination models, although the models agreed with sharing between unrelated individuals. Compared with coincidental sharing between unrelated individuals, an excess of low generation-probability sequences was observed among out-of-frame TCR alpha sequences shared between twins.

In this sample, this clonotype turned up many times. Its antigen remains undetermined. No clone much larger than this one lies a single base away; base qualities are absent. Library preparation used 5' RACE. Sequencing instrument: Illumina HiSeq 2000. A universal primer binding site was introduced by template switching, and a unique molecular identifier was present in the final cDNA, enabling accurate counting of TCR cDNA molecules. Specific primers in the conserved constant-segment region were used to synthesize first-strand cDNA for the TCR alpha and beta chains. Each cDNA library was double barcoded, with a SMART-Mk sample barcode plus Illumina barcodes, to control for contamination. TruSeq adapter sequences, together with Illumina sample barcodes, were added in two successive PCR steps. The Illumina HiSeq platform was used with custom primers to sequence TCR alpha and beta cDNA libraries. In the paper's pipeline: MiGEC was used to process raw reads and extract unique molecular identifiers, and MiXCR was used to find CDR3 positions. Recombination models were inferred per individual with the repgenHMM and IGoR tools using an EM algorithm. The analysis of shared clonotypes was done with the tcR package in R, with sharing normalized by the product of cloneset sizes. To study raw recombination without the effects of thymic and clonal selection, out-of-frame nonproductive sequences were analyzed. TCRdb itself trimmed the public reads at Q25 with fastp, ran MiXCR and retained productive beta chains. For every CDR3 protein sequence, its rows merge into one entry that carries the most common genes and DNA. In this record, the V and J calls reflect TCRdb's handling and not the investigators' own analysis. The sample includes over 200,000 distinct CDR3 sequences, with about 10% observed a single time. More than 8.5% of the sample lies in the top ten.

The sequence derives from a man in his fifties in good health. The sequencing sample was made of memory T cells sorted from blood. Per the publication, the cell subset or site label means: CD45RO+ enriched T cells.

Here the CDR3 is given as CASSFASGGRNNEQFF. The DNA is as follows: TGCGCCAGCAGCTTTGCTAGCGGGGGCCGAAACAATGAGCAGTTCTTC. The chain employs TRBV5-1 and TRBJ2-1; 10 central bases correspond to TRBD2. At the junction V is shortened by 2 bases and J by 5 bases; bases outside the gene matches: 7. The CDR3 holds 16 amino acids from the cysteine to the phenylalanine. Only the CDR3 part of the read is kept: 48 bases, read in frame from the first base. CDR1 SGHRS and CDR2 YFSETQ are derived from the germline V gene.